The 9 T cell receptor beta chains below all came from one sample that was sequenced in a study of blood T cells in healthy people across ages. Primed by a sample-barcoded 5' primer and a J-beta primer mix, a second PCR proceeded for about 6 to 12 cycles. TCRdb fed the 5' RACE reads into MiXCR, producing one record per CDR3 protein. Here the sample spans over a million distinct CDR3 sequences, roughly 45% being singletons. Sequenced sample: blood. Source of these receptors: a woman aged 60-75 years in good health.

This clonotype turned up a few times. The rearrangement uses TRBV12-3 or TRBV12-4 and TRBJ2-4; a possible D gene is TRBD2 (6 bases). The CDR3 length is 16 residues. V was trimmed by 4 bases and J by 3 bases, leaving 16 bases between them. CDR3 residues: CASSSGRRVIKNIQYF. CDR3 bases: TGTGCCAGCAGTTCCGGCCGGAGGGTGATCAAAAACATTCAGTACTTC.

This clonotype appeared a few times. One end of the junction is discordant with germline, which a read error may explain. The V gene is TRBV4-1, the J gene TRBJ1-6; maybe TRBD1 (5 bases). Looked up from germline, CDR1 is MGHRA and CDR2 is YSYEKL. The CDR3 has 15 residues. The CDR3 here is CASSQDRVGNSPPHF. The CDR3 nucleotides read TGCGCCAGCAGCCAAGACAGGGTCGGCAATTCACCCCCCCACTTT.

The rearrangement uses TRBV20-1 and TRBJ2-5; TRBD2 might be the D (6 bases). TRBJ2-7 matches the DNA end more closely, so the J call is doubtful. This CDR3 has 12 residues. Germline CDR1 reads DFQATT; CDR2 reads SNEGSKA (reference sequence). CDR3 loop: CSAYTGGYEQYF. CDR3 bases: TGCAGTGCGTACACTGGGGGGTACGAGCAGTACTTC.

In this sample, this clonotype turned up a few times. V is TRBV29-1 and J is TRBJ2-1, with D perhaps TRBD2 (5 bases). The germline V and J ends were trimmed by 2 bases and 6 bases, with 11 bases remaining between them. Germline CDR1 SQVTM, CDR2 ANQGSEA. The length of the CDR3 is 13 residues. The CDR3 sequence: CSVEWVGLNEQFF. The DNA of the CDR3 is TGCAGCGTTGAATGGGTAGGACTCAATGAGCAGTTCTTC.

This chain's CDR3 is CASSLRGGRTSYNEQFF. CDR3 nucleotide sequence: TGTGCCAGCAGTTTACGAGGCGGGAGAACGTCCTACAATGAGCAGTTCTTC. The V and J genes are TRBV12-3 or TRBV12-4 and TRBJ2-1, with 7 bases aligning to TRBD2. Losses at the gene ends were 2 bases for V and 1 base for J; bases not matched to a gene: 8. The CDR3 has 17 residues.

CDR3 protein: CASSTLGGGVYEQYF. The CDR3 DNA follows: TGTGCCAGCAGTACTCTCGGCGGTGGGGTCTACGAGCAGTACTTC. V is TRBV27 and J is TRBJ2-7; the D is unclear. Germline CDR1 is MNHEY and CDR2 is SMNVEV (reference sequence). V lost 5 bases to trimming and J lost 3 bases, with 17 bases between them. The CDR3 contains 15 residues.

This clonotype was found a few times. This chain uses TRBV27 with TRBJ1-2; unclear D gene. Germline V gene lookup returns CDR1 MNHEY and CDR2 SMNVEV (reference sequence). Trimming shortened V by 5 bases and J by 0 bases, and 13 bases separated the two germline ends. The CDR3 sequence is 15 residues long. The CDR3 here is CASSPQRRPNYGYTF. CDR3 nucleotide sequence: TGTGCCAGCAGTCCGCAAAGGAGACCTAACTATGGCTACACCTTC.

This clonotype was recorded a few times. The chain links TRBV10-1 to TRBJ2-5; D remains unclear. The germline V gene has CDR1 WNHNN and CDR2 SYGVQD (reference sequence). CDR3 length: 12 residues. The ends were cut back, 2 bases at V and 7 bases at J, with 8 bases in the middle. The CDR3 nucleotides read TGCGCCAGCAGTGAGGCCAGGTTGACCCAGTACTTC. Translating it yields CASSEARLTQYF.

This rearrangement joins TRBV27 to TRBJ2-3; D may be TRBD1 (8 bases). V dropped 5 bases and J dropped 1 base, with 16 bases sitting between them. The CDR3 extends over 16 amino acids. Germline V lookup: CDR1 MNHEY, CDR2 SMNVEV (reference sequence). For the CDR3, the DNA is TGTGCCAGCAGTCCTCGGACAGGGAGGGGCACAGATACGCAGTATTTT. It codes for CASSPRTGRGTDTQYF.